This T cell receptor (beta chain) was retrieved from a study of CD8+ T cells in alopecia areata. Turning to the study itself: The duration of tofacitinib was 6 to 18 months, with 6 months off drug afterward.

This clone was found a few times. No antigen is known for it. This CDR3 contains 13 residues. Trimming removed 3 bases from V and 6 bases from J; junction bases left unmatched: 3. Germline lookup yields CDR1 SGHDT and CDR2 YYEEEE. TCR sequencing used cDNA made by reverse transcription of extracted RNA. The protocol was immunoSEQ multiplex PCR, while the TCRdb copy is restricted to in-frame clones and leaves out a portion. The sample includes roughly 140,000 clones, around half of them seen just once. General study results and limits: Researchers report lesional scalp, most notably alopecia totalis/universalis, outstripped normal scalp in clonality. Scalp repertoires also include resident alphabeta T cells from normal skin.

J is TRBJ2-7 and V is TRBV5-6; 10 bases are shared with TRBD1. This sequence originates from a human donor with alopecia areata. The material was CD8+ T cells sorted from blood, obtained at week 0. CDR3 sequence (DNA): TGTGCCAGCAGCTGGGGGACAGGGGCCGAGCAGTACTTC. Amino acids: CASSWGTGAEQYF.